In this sample, the clone carrying this T cell receptor (beta chain) turned up a few times. Seattle researchers signed up patients amid active infection and tracked them longitudinally. The germline V gene has CDR1 SGHTA and CDR2 FQGTGA. The CDR3 consists of 15 residues. Trimming cost V 4 bases and J 5 bases; bases outside gene matches: 7. In the study's own analysis: Reference gene primer amplification gave nucleated cell count estimates. Assay used: immunoSEQ multiplex PCR; TCRdb lists only in-frame clones, some missing. V and J calls and clone size follow that table, whereas D and trimming were derived from the DNA. The sample lists around 150,000 clones, about 85% seen once, with approximately 2.5% in the top ten. The data were obtained in a study of blood T cell repertoires in COVID-19.

The sequence was collected from a human donor with COVID-19, enrolled during active disease. The donor label of this sample is uncertain. This chain links TRBV7-3 with TRBJ2-3; 9 bases align to TRBD2. The sequencing sample was made of peripheral blood. The DNA for the CDR3 is TGTGCCAGCAGCTCGCTAGCGGGAATGGGAGATACGCAGTATTTT. This sequence encodes CASSSLAGMGDTQYF.